These 20 T cell receptor beta chains came from one sample sequenced in a study of blood T cell repertoires in COVID-19. Assay: immunoSEQ multiplex PCR; the TCRdb copy retains only in-frame clones and omits some. The repertoire includes 200,000 or so clones, 85% to 90% of them detected once, and almost 4.5% sits in the top ten. The sample taken for sequencing was peripheral blood. The origin of the receptors is a man between 50 and 59 years old with acute or convalescent COVID-19.

The genes are TRBV19 and TRBJ1-1; 8 bases map to TRBD1. CDR1 LNHDA and CDR2 SQIVND come from the germline V gene (reference sequence). CDR3 size: 15 residues. V was pared by 5 bases and J by 1 base, with 6 bases of the junction left unmatched. The CDR3 DNA reads as TGTGCCAGTAGTTCCACCGGGACAGGGAACACTGAAGCTTTCTTT. Encoded protein: CASSSTGTGNTEAFF. The full variable domain, rest sourced from reference TRBV19 and TRBJ1-1, is DGGITQSPKYLFRKEGQNVTLSCEQNLNHDAMYWYRQDPGQGLRLIYYSQIVNDFQKGDIAEGYSVSREKKESFPLTVTSAQKNPTAFYLCASSSTGTGNTEAFFGQGTRLTVV.

The J gene is TRBJ1-1, the V gene TRBV5-1, with D tentatively TRBD1 (5 bases). The CDR3 runs 14 residues. In germline, CDR1 is SGHRS, CDR2 YFSETQ. With 5 bases removed from V and 5 bases from J, the gap between germline ends came to 16 bases. As DNA, the CDR3 is TGCGCCAGCAGTATGGCTGGGCGGGGGACTGAAGCTTTCTTT. As protein: CASSMAGRGTEAFF.

The chain employs TRBV14 and TRBJ1-1; D not certain. V was cut by 4 bases and J by 1 base, with 13 bases left in between. The CDR3 runs to 15 residues. CDR1 SGHDN and CDR2 FVKESK come from the germline V gene. CDR3 loop: CASSPMSRRNTEAFF. The CDR3 bases are TGTGCCAGCAGCCCTATGTCCCGGAGGAACACTGAAGCTTTCTTT.

The rearrangement joins TRBV5-1 to TRBJ2-5, with D perhaps matching TRBD2 (5 bases). Germline-derived CDR1 and CDR2 are SGHRS and YFSETQ. This CDR3 has 15 amino acids. V was clipped by 3 bases and J by 4 bases, with 16 bases between them. The CDR3 DNA is TGCGCCAGCAGCTCTGGAGGCAGTCTCTTAGAGACCCAGTACTTC. Translation gives CASSSGGSLLETQYF.

The V gene is TRBV6-5, the J gene TRBJ1-6; D gene ambiguous. Trimming took off 0 bases at V and 7 bases at J, with 13 bases between the two ends. Germline lookup yields CDR1 MNHEY and CDR2 SVGAGI. The CDR3 runs to 16 residues. CDR3 loop: CASSYSASWLNSPLHF. CDR3 nucleotide sequence: TGTGCCAGCAGTTACTCCGCGTCGTGGTTGAATTCACCCCTCCACTTT.

The rearrangement links TRBV6-5 to TRBJ2-7; 8 bases agree with TRBD2. Germline V CDR1 and CDR2: MNHEY, SVGAGI. V shed 6 bases and J 6 bases; nucleotides not matched to a gene: 10. This CDR3 has 14 residues. The CDR3 here is CASSPGTRLSEQYF. The CDR3 nucleotides are TGTGCCAGCAGCCCCGGGACTAGACTTTCCGAGCAGTACTTC.

The chain links TRBV6-1 to TRBJ1-1, with D unresolved. CDR3 length equals 14 residues. Germline CDR1 reads MNHNS; CDR2 reads SASEGT. The germline V and J ends were trimmed by 1 base and 0 bases, with 6 bases remaining between them. The CDR3 protein is CASSEVFMNTEAFF. In nucleotides, the CDR3 is TGTGCCAGCAGTGAAGTTTTTATGAACACTGAAGCTTTCTTT.

This rearrangement joins TRBV14 to TRBJ2-2; D might be TRBD2 (6 bases). Germline-derived CDR1 and CDR2 are SGHDN and FVKESK. V was clipped by 4 bases and J by 4 bases, with 16 bases between them. This CDR3 comprises 16 residues. The DNA of the CDR3 is TGTGCCAGCAGCCGGACGGGACTCCCGTCCACCGGGGAGCTGTTTTTT. The encoded protein is CASSRTGLPSTGELFF. Using reference TRBV14 and TRBJ2-2 for the parts outside the CDR3, the full variable domain is EAGVTQFPSHSVIEKGQTVTLRCDPISGHDNLYWYRRVMGKEIKFLLHFVKESKQDESGMPNNRFLAERTGGTYSTLKVQPAELEDSGVYFCASSRTGLPSTGELFFGEGSRLTVL.

The chain combines TRBV18 with TRBJ2-1; 7 bases map to TRBD1. Germline V gives CDR1 KGHSH, CDR2 LQKENI. CDR3 size: 15 residues. V lost 5 bases and J lost 7; bases outside the gene matches: 11. The CDR3 DNA is TGTGCCAGCTCAGCTCGGACAGGCTACATAAATGAGCAGTTCTTC. Translating it yields CASSARTGYINEQFF.

The chain couples TRBV9 to TRBJ1-2; TRBD1 is a possible D gene (6 bases). The V gene lost 0 bases and the J gene lost 0 bases, with 12 bases spanning the gap. The V gene's germline CDR1 is SGDLS and CDR2 YYNGEE. The CDR3 contains 16 residues. The CDR3 DNA reads TGTGCCAGCAGCGTAGCTACAGGGCAAGCTAACTATGGCTACACCTTC. Encoded protein: CASSVATGQANYGYTF. Full variable domain (outside the CDR3, taken from reference TRBV9 and TRBJ1-2): DSGVTQTPKHLITATGQRVTLRCSPRSGDLSVYWYQQSLDQGLQFLIQYYNGEERAKGNILERFSAQQFPDLHSELNLSSLELGDSALYFCASSVATGQANYGYTFGSGTRLTVV.

V usage is TRBV12-3 or TRBV12-4 and J usage is TRBJ1-1; 8 bases agree with TRBD1. J gave up 5 bases and V 5 bases, and 4 bases lay outside the gene matches. The CDR3 is made up of 13 amino acids. CDR3 DNA: TGTGCCAGCAGTGCTACAGGGGGAACTGAAGCTTTCTTT. Translating gives CASSATGGTEAFF.

J is TRBJ1-4 and V is TRBV19; 8 bases are a match to TRBD1. CDR3 size: 19 residues. CDR1 is LNHDA and CDR2 is SQIVND in the germline V gene (reference sequence). The ends lost 5 bases at V and 0 bases at J; junction bases unmatched: 14. For the CDR3, the DNA is TGTGCCAGTAGTTCACCCGGACAGGGTCTAACAACAACTAATGAAAAACTGTTTTTT. It specifies CASSSPGQGLTTTNEKLFF.

The chain is built from TRBV19 and TRBJ1-2; D remains unclear. The germline V gene has CDR1 LNHDA and CDR2 SQIVND (reference sequence). Deletions cut 6 bases from V and 4 bases from J, with 12 bases between. The CDR3 is 13 residues long. The CDR3 nucleotides read TGTGCCAGTAGGCCATCTGAGGTCTATGGCTACACCTTC. This codes for CASRPSEVYGYTF.

V and J are TRBV2 and TRBJ2-2; 8 bases fit TRBD1. J was trimmed by 5 bases and V by 2 bases; bases with no gene match: 4. The CDR3 covers 15 residues. CDR1 is SNHLY, CDR2 FYNNEI, per germline. The CDR3 nucleotides are TGTGCCAGCAGTGAAAGACAGGGGAGGACCGGGGAGCTGTTTTTT. Its protein is CASSERQGRTGELFF.

This chain joins TRBV18 and TRBJ1-1, with a weak D call TRBD1 (5 bases). The V gene lost 0 bases and the J gene lost 0 bases, with 8 bases spanning the gap. CDR3 size: 15 residues. CDR1 and CDR2 from the germline V gene are KGHSH and LQKENI. This CDR3 is CASSPPAGLNTEAFF. CDR3 coding DNA: TGTGCCAGCTCACCACCGGCAGGGCTGAACACTGAAGCTTTCTTT.

CDR3 amino acids: CASSLALAGGSSTDTQYF. In nucleotides, the CDR3 is TGTGCCAGCAGCTTAGCACTAGCGGGGGGCTCTAGCACAGATACGCAGTATTTT. The chain employs TRBV7-9 and TRBJ2-3; 12 bases fit TRBD2. CDR1 and CDR2 (germline): SEHNR, FQNEAQ (reference sequence). With V trimmed by 0 bases and J by 0 bases, 4 bases remained unmatched. This CDR3 comprises 18 residues.

The V and J genes are TRBV25-1 and TRBJ1-4, with TRBD1 matching over 7 bases. V lost 4 bases to trimming and J lost 8 bases; unmatched junction nucleotides: 4. The germline V gene encodes CDR1 MGHDK and CDR2 SYGVNS. The CDR3 consists of 13 residues. The CDR3 protein is CASSAQGWEKLFF. CDR3 nucleotide sequence: TGTGCCAGCAGTGCACAGGGGTGGGAAAAACTGTTTTTT. Complete variable domain (other parts from reference TRBV25-1 and TRBJ1-4): EADIYQTPRYLVIGTGKKITLECSQTMGHDKMYWYQQDPGMELHLIHYSYGVNSTEKGDLSSESTVSRIRTEHFPLTLESARPSHTSQYLCASSAQGWEKLFFGSGTQLSVL.

This clone was detected once. The chain links TRBV7-2 to TRBJ1-5; D call uncertain. The CDR3 extends over 13 amino acids. Germline loops: CDR1 SGHTA, CDR2 FQGNSA. Trimming stripped 4 bases from V and 3 bases from J, with 7 bases between. This chain's CDR3 is CASSSPFNQPQHF. CDR3 coding DNA: TGTGCCAGCAGCTCCCCCTTCAATCAGCCCCAGCATTTT.

The CDR3 nucleotides read TGTGCCAGCAGCCTCCCCCGGTGGGGACAGGTGTCCTACGAGCAGTACTTC. As protein: CASSLPRWGQVSYEQYF. The J gene is TRBJ2-7, the V gene TRBV11-2, with TRBD1 matching over 8 bases. Germline V CDR1 and CDR2: SGHAT, FQNNGV. Trimming removed 5 bases from V and 1 base from J; junction bases left unmatched: 13. CDR3 size: 17 residues.

The chain employs TRBV27 and TRBJ2-1; TRBD2 might be the D (6 bases). Germline V gives CDR1 MNHEY, CDR2 SMNVEV (reference sequence). Trimming shortened V by 6 bases and J by 7 bases, and 13 bases separated the two germline ends. The length of the CDR3 is 13 residues. In DNA form, the CDR3 reads TGTGCCAGCAGGGACTATGGGCTGAATGAGCAGTTCTTC. The encoded protein is CASRDYGLNEQFF.